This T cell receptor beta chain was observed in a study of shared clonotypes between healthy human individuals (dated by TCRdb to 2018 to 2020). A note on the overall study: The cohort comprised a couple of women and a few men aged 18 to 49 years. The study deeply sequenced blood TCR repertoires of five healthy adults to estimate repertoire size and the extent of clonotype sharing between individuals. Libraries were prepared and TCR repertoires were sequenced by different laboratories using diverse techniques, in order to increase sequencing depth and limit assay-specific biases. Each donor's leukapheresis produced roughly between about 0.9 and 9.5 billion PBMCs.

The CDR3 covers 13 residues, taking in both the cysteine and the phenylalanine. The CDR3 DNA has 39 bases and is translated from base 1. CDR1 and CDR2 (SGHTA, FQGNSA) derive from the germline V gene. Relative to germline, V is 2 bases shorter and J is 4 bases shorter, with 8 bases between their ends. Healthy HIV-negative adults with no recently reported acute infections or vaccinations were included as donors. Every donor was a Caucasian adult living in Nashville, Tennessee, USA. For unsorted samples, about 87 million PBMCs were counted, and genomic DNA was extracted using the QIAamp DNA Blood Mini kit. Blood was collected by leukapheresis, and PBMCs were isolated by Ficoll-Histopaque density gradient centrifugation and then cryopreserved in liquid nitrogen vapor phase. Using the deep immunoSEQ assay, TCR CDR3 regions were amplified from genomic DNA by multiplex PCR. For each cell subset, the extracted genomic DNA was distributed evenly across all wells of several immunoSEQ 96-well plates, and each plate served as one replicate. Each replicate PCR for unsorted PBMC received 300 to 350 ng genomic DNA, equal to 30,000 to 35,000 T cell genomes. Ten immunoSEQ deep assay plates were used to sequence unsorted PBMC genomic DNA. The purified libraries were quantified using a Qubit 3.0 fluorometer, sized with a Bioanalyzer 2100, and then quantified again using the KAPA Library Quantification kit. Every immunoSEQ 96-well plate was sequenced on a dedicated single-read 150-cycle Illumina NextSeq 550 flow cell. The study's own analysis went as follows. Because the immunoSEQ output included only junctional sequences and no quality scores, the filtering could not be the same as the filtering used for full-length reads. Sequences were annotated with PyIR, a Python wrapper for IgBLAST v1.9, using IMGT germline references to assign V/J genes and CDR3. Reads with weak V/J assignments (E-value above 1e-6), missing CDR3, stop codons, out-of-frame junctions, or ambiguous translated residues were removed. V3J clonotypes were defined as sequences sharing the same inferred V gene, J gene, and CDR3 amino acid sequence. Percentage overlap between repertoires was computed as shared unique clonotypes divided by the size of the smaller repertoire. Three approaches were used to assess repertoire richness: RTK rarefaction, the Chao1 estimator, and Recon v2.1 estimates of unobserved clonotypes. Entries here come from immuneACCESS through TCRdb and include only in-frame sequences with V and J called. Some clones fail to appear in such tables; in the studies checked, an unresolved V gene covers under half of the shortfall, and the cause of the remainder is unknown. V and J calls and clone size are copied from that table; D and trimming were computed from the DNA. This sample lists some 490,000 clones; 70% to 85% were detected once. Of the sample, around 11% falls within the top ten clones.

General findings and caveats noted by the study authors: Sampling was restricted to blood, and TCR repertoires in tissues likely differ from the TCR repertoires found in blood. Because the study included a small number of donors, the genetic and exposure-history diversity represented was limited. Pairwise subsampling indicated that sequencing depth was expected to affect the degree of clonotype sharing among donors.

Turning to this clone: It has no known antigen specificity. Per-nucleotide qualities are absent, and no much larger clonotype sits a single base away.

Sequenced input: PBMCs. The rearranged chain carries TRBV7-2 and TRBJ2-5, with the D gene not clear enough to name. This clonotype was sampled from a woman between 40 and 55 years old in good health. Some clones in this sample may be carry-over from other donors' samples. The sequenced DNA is TGTGCCAGCAGCTTATCCTTACTAGAGACCCAGTACTTC. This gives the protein CASSLSLLETQYF. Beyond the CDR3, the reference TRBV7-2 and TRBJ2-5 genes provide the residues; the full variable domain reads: GAGVSQSPSNKVTEKGKDVELRCDPISGHTALYWYRQSLGQGLEFLIYFQGNSAPDKSGLPSDRFSAERTGGSVSTLTIQRTQQEDSAVYLCASSLSLLETQYFGPGTRLLVL.